Presented here are 29 T cell receptor beta chains from one specimen sequenced in a study of OX40 agonist ivuxolimab in advanced cancers. Using immunoSEQ multiplex PCR, the repertoire was profiled, and TCRdb retains in-frame clones only, with some absent. The data hold 60,000 to 100,000 clones, with around 86% observed a single time. The material was CD4+ or CD8+ T cells sorted from blood, obtained in a trial of the OX40 agonist ivuxolimab. These receptors all stem from an adult with an advanced solid tumor such as melanoma, head and neck, liver or kidney cancer.

The chain has TRBV14 and TRBJ2-3; D call uncertain. Deletions cut 4 bases from V and 5 bases from J, with 10 bases between. CDR3 length: 13 amino acids. Germline CDR1 reads SGHDN; CDR2 reads FVKESK. CDR3 protein: CASSLRVLDTQYF. The CDR3 DNA sequence: TGTGCCAGCAGCCTTCGCGTGCTAGATACGCAGTATTTT.

This clone appeared once. V is TRBV5-1 and J is TRBJ2-2; D call uncertain. V was trimmed by 7 bases and J by 7 bases, leaving 11 bases between them. This CDR3 spans 12 amino acids. The germline V gene has CDR1 SGHRS and CDR2 YFSETQ. The chain's CDR3 is CASLDSGGELFF. The CDR3, as DNA: TGCGCCAGCCTTGATTCGGGCGGGGAGCTGTTTTTT.

The chain employs TRBV4-2 and TRBJ2-3; 7 bases agree with TRBD1. J lost 6 bases, V lost 5 bases, and 8 bases had no gene match. The CDR3 has 14 amino acids. CDR1 is LGHNA, CDR2 YNFKEQ, per germline. As DNA, the CDR3 is TGTGCCAGCAGCACAGGGTTCAGGGGGGATACGCAGTATTTT. Its protein product is CASSTGFRGDTQYF.

This clone was seen once. The genes are TRBV27 and TRBJ2-1; 8 bases agree with TRBD2. The CDR3 totals 18 residues. Trimming cost V 7 bases and J 7 bases; bases outside gene matches: 21. Germline loops: CDR1 MNHEY, CDR2 SMNVEV (reference sequence). The CDR3 reads CASNAAHPPAGGRNEQFF. The CDR3 bases are TGTGCCAGCAATGCCGCCCACCCCCCCGCGGGAGGTAGGAATGAGCAGTTCTTC.

Here the CDR3 DNA reads TGTGCCACCGACAGTGGAAACACCATATATTTT. This encodes CATDSGNTIYF. The J gene is TRBJ1-3, the V gene TRBV2; the D gene is possibly TRBD1 (5 bases). Trimming stripped 10 bases from V and 3 bases from J, with 7 bases between. Germline CDR1 SNHLY, CDR2 FYNNEI. The CDR3 spans 11 residues.

This chain joins TRBV7-2 and TRBJ2-7; 7 nucleotides agree with TRBD1. The V and J ends lost 5 bases and 1 base, in that order; junction bases with no gene match: 11. The CDR3 sequence is 16 residues long. The germline V gene has CDR1 SGHTA and CDR2 FQGNSA. CDR3 loop: CASSLYRGVVSYEQYF. CDR3 DNA: TGTGCCAGCAGCCTCTACAGGGGTGTCGTATCCTACGAGCAGTACTTC.

The chain employs TRBV18 and TRBJ2-6, with D possibly TRBD1 on 6 matching bases. Germline loops: CDR1 KGHSH, CDR2 LQKENI. CDR3 length: 15 residues. Between the trimmed V and J ends, which lost 4 bases and 4 bases, there was a span of 11 bases. CDR3: CASSQTGAGANVLTF. The CDR3 nucleotides read TGTGCCAGCTCACAGACAGGCGCCGGGGCCAACGTCCTGACTTTC.

Only one count was recorded for this clone. The CDR3 loop is CSAGQTLNTEAFF. The CDR3 coding sequence is TGCAGCGCTGGACAGACCCTGAACACTGAAGCTTTCTTT. V is TRBV29-1 and J is TRBJ1-1, with D perhaps TRBD1 (6 bases). Germline V gene data show CDR1 as SQVTM and CDR2 as ANQGSEA. The length of the CDR3 is 13 residues. Trimming stripped 7 bases from V and 0 bases from J, with 12 bases between.

The chain links TRBV7-9 to TRBJ1-2, with unresolved D. Trimming removed 0 bases at V and 7 bases at J, with 12 bases between. CDR1 and CDR2 (germline): SEHNR, FQNEAQ (reference sequence). The CDR3 sequence is 14 residues long. CDR3 nucleotide sequence: TGTGCCAGCAGCTTAGCGTACTCTTCTGGTGGCTACACCTTC. As protein: CASSLAYSSGGYTF.

The chain uses TRBV7-6 and TRBJ1-2; TRBD1 matches 9 bases. The CDR3 spans 15 residues. V shed 1 base and J 4 bases; nucleotides not matched to a gene: 4. Germline CDR1 and CDR2: SGHVS and FNYEAQ. CDR3 DNA sequence: TGTGCCAGCAGCTTAGGGGGACAGGGTGGCTATGGCTACACCTTC. It codes for CASSLGGQGGYGYTF. Variable domain in full (rest from reference TRBV7-6 and TRBJ1-2): GAGVSQSPRYKVTKRGQDVALRCDPISGHVSLYWYRQALGQGPEFLTYFNYEAQQDKSGLPNDRFSAERPEGSISTLTIQRTEQRDSAMYRCASSLGGQGGYGYTFGSGTRLTVV.

The CDR3 DNA sequence: TGTGCCAGCAGCTTCGGGACTAGCGGGAGGGCCGGATCAGTGAGGGGGCAGTATTTT. Its protein product is CASSFGTSGRAGSVRGQYF. The J gene is TRBJ2-3, the V gene TRBV7-8; 16 bases line up with TRBD2. This CDR3 comprises 19 residues. Germline V gives CDR1 SGHVS, CDR2 FQNEAQ. J was trimmed by 11 bases and V by 3 bases; bases with no gene match: 17.

J is TRBJ2-5 and V is TRBV9; 9 bases map to TRBD2. V trimming: 1 base; J trimming: 8 bases; junction bases outside the gene matches: 9. The V gene's germline CDR1 is SGDLS and CDR2 YYNGEE. The CDR3 length is 15 residues. For the CDR3, the DNA is TGTGCCAGCAGCGTACACATTAATAGCGGGAGTACCCAGTACTTC. Translated, it gives CASSVHINSGSTQYF.

The chain carries TRBV7-9 and TRBJ2-7, with 9 positions matching TRBD1. The trim removed 1 base at V and 3 bases at J, leaving 10 bases unmatched. Germline CDR1 and CDR2: SEHNR and FQNEAQ (reference sequence). This CDR3 contains 17 residues. CDR3 in amino acids: CASSLGHSGTGNYEQYF. Here the CDR3 DNA reads TGTGCCAGCAGCTTAGGCCATTCCGGGACAGGGAACTACGAGCAGTACTTC.

This rearrangement joins TRBV6-1 to TRBJ1-1; D ambiguous. The CDR3 loop spans 15 amino acids. Germline-derived CDR1 and CDR2 are MNHNS and SASEGT. The V and J ends lost 3 bases and 1 base respectively, with 12 bases between them. The CDR3 sequence: CASSDQVWRNTEAFF. The CDR3 DNA reads as TGTGCCAGCAGTGACCAGGTTTGGAGGAACACTGAAGCTTTCTTT.

This clone was seen just once. The V gene is TRBV28, the J gene TRBJ2-7; possibly TRBD2 for D (6 bases). Looked up from germline, CDR1 is MDHEN and CDR2 is SYDVKM. This CDR3 spans 18 amino acids. Trimming shortened V by 2 bases and J by 0 bases, and 20 bases separated the two germline ends. CDR3 DNA sequence: TGTGCCAGCAGTTTACGGCCTTCTCGGACTACGGACTCCTACGAGCAGTACTTC. This gives the protein CASSLRPSRTTDSYEQYF.

The V gene is TRBV2, the J gene TRBJ2-7; 14 bases fit TRBD2. Germline loops: CDR1 SNHLY, CDR2 FYNNEI. The CDR3 is 17 amino acids. Unmatched junction bases numbered 13, after V lost 7 bases and J lost 5 bases. The CDR3 spells CASIRQGTSGSDHEQYF. Written as DNA, the CDR3 is TGTGCCAGCATCAGACAGGGGACTAGCGGGAGCGACCACGAGCAGTACTTC. Supplemented by reference TRBV2 and TRBJ2-7, the full variable domain reads EPEVTQTPSHQVTQMGQEVILRCVPISNHLYFYWYRQILGQKVEFLVSFYNNEISEKSEIFDDQFSVERPDGSNFTLKIRSTKLEDSAMYFCASIRQGTSGSDHEQYFGPGTRLTVT.

This clone was detected only a few times. The V call is TRBV25-1, the J call TRBJ2-2; D is unclear. In germline, CDR1 is MGHDK, CDR2 SYGVNS. The CDR3 consists of 10 residues. Trimming shortened V by 5 bases and J by 5 bases, and 0 bases separated the two germline ends. CDR3: CASSTGELFF. The CDR3, as DNA: TGTGCCAGCAGTACCGGGGAGCTGTTTTTT.

This chain links TRBV7-2 with TRBJ2-1; perhaps TRBD1 as D (6 bases). The CDR3 spans 13 residues. The V gene lost 2 bases and the J gene lost 13 bases, with 15 bases spanning the gap. Per the germline V gene, CDR1 is SGHTA and CDR2 is FQGNSA. The CDR3 region is CASSLYRTAVQFF. The CDR3 DNA reads as TGTGCCAGCAGCTTATATAGGACAGCGGTACAGTTCTTC.

This chain links TRBV6-1 with TRBJ1-4; D is undetermined. CDR1 is MNHNS and CDR2 is SASEGT in the germline V gene. This CDR3 contains 15 residues. V was shortened by 4 bases and J by 8 bases, with 17 bases between the two germline ends. The CDR3 coding sequence is TGTGCCAGCAGTGTTGGTGGGCCCCTTTGGGAAAAACTGTTTTTT. Its translation: CASSVGGPLWEKLFF.

Regarding this clone: The germline gene is not matched at one end of the junction; a read error may be the cause. The rearrangement links TRBV7-2 to TRBJ2-7; TRBD2 agrees at 7 bases. CDR1 is SGHTA and CDR2 is FQGNSA in the germline V gene. This CDR3 comprises 14 residues. The chain's CDR3 is CASSFSGGSYASEF. CDR3 coding DNA: TGTGCCAGCAGCTTCTCGGGAGGCAGTTACGCTAGCGAATTC.

The gene calls are TRBV7-2 and TRBJ1-6; D is unclear. Looked up from germline, CDR1 is SGHTA and CDR2 is FQGNSA. Between the trimmed V and J ends, which lost 5 bases and 9 bases, there was a span of 11 bases. This CDR3 has 13 residues. CDR3 DNA sequence: TGTGCCAGCAGCCCGCACATGGCTTCACCCCTCCACTTT. Translation: CASSPHMASPLHF.

The chain combines TRBV5-1 with TRBJ1-1; the D is unclear. V dropped 0 bases and J dropped 0 bases, with 6 bases sitting between them. The CDR3 is made up of 14 amino acids. CDR1 and CDR2 (germline): SGHRS, YFSETQ. Here the CDR3 DNA reads TGCGCCAGCAGCTTGGGTTCGGTGAACACTGAAGCTTTCTTT. Translation gives CASSLGSVNTEAFF.

The chain has TRBV10-3 and TRBJ2-7, with 9 bases fitting TRBD1. There are 14 residues in the CDR3. Germline loops: CDR1 ENHRY, CDR2 SYGVKD. V lost 5 bases, J lost 1 base, and 3 bases stayed unmatched. This CDR3 reads CAISPGTGSYEQYF. The CDR3 region has the DNA TGTGCCATCAGTCCCGGGACAGGGTCCTACGAGCAGTACTTC.

The V and J genes are TRBV7-8 and TRBJ2-7, with 8 bases that match TRBD1. Unmatched junction bases numbered 9, after V lost 5 bases and J lost 3 bases. This CDR3 region has 15 residues. CDR1 SGHVS and CDR2 FQNEAQ come from the germline V gene. CDR3 DNA sequence: TGTGCCAGCAGCCACGGGACAGGCCATTACTACGAGCAGTACTTC. It specifies CASSHGTGHYYEQYF.

The chain joins TRBV14 to TRBJ2-3; 7 bases match TRBD1. From germline, CDR1 is SGHDN and CDR2 FVKESK. The CDR3 covers 17 residues. The V segment lost 3 bases and the J segment 1 base; nucleotides outside the gene matches: 10. The CDR3 bases are TGTGCCAGCAGCCACTCGATAAACGACAGGGGCACAGATACGCAGTATTTT. It yields the protein CASSHSINDRGTDTQYF.

This rearrangement joins TRBV19 to TRBJ1-2; D remains unclear. CDR3 length: 16 residues. Between the trimmed V and J ends, which lost 3 bases and 1 base, there was a span of 15 bases. From germline, CDR1 is LNHDA and CDR2 SQIVND (reference sequence). Here the CDR3 reads CASSMRRNELNYGYTF. The CDR3 DNA reads as TGTGCCAGTAGTATGCGGCGGAACGAGCTTAACTATGGCTACACCTTC.

The chain carries TRBV6-5 and TRBJ2-3; 7 nucleotides agree with TRBD2. J gave up 2 bases and V 10 bases, and 12 bases lay outside the gene matches. The CDR3 length is 15 residues. CDR1 and CDR2 (germline): MNHEY, SVGAGI. This CDR3 reads CATRGGTTYTDTQYF. The CDR3 DNA reads as TGTGCCACCCGGGGCGGGACTACTTACACAGATACGCAGTATTTT.

This clone appeared once. This rearrangement joins TRBV28 to TRBJ1-1, with 9 bases identical to TRBD1. The CDR3 sequence is 13 residues long. Germline assignment: CDR1 MDHEN and CDR2 SYDVKM. The V gene end was trimmed by 3 bases and the J gene end by 5 bases; junction bases not matched to a gene: 1. CDR3: CASSLTGGTEAFF. The CDR3, as DNA: TGTGCCAGCAGTTTGACAGGGGGAACTGAAGCTTTCTTT.

This clone has only a few counts. The gene calls are TRBV29-1 and TRBJ2-1; possibly TRBD2 for D (6 bases). The V gene's germline CDR1 is SQVTM and CDR2 ANQGSEA. V was cut by 6 bases and J by 12 bases, with 27 bases left in between. The CDR3 covers 15 residues. Written as DNA, the CDR3 is TGCAGCGTCGGTGCGGGACTGGACCACCTGTGGGGGCAGTTCTTC. Protein product: CSVGAGLDHLWGQFF.